This T cell receptor (beta chain) was identified during a study of beta chain features in type 1 diabetes. Study information: Cell yields, gender and age were comparable in patients and healthy donors.

Reverse transcription of all isolated RNA meant that expressed TCRB transcripts were sequenced. Clones were sequenced by immunoSEQ multiplex PCR, and TCRdb holds only the in-frame ones, with some missing. The table lists some 330,000 clones, around an eighth of them singletons. The CDR3 is made up of 15 amino acids. Trimming removed 4 bases from V and 2 bases from J; junction bases left unmatched: 7. The germline gives CDR1 SGDLS, CDR2 YYNGEE. General study findings and limits: There was a moderate but significant shortening of TCRB CDR3s in all four CD4+ subsets of Type 1 diabetes patients.

For this clone: Antigen specificity is unknown.

Stem cell-like memory, regulatory, central memory and naive CD4+ cells were sorted via CD45RO/CCR7/CD25/CD127/CD95/CD27. The clonotype originates from a woman between 18 and 30 years old with type 1 diabetes. Sequenced material: naive CD4+ T cells from blood. V is TRBV9 and J is TRBJ2-5; 8 nucleotides line up with TRBD1. The CDR3 bases are TGTGCCAGCAGCCCCCGGACAGGGAAACAAGAGACCCAGTACTTC. It specifies CASSPRTGKQETQYF.